Sequencing of this T cell receptor (beta chain) was carried out in a study of OX40 agonist ivuxolimab in advanced cancers. Background on the study: Partial responses occurred in three patients (one hepatocellular carcinoma, two cutaneous melanoma).

The V end was cut by 2 bases, the J end by 1 base, with 9 bases between. Germline CDR1 reads SGHAT; CDR2 reads FQNNGV. The CDR3 is 14 residues long. Measured with immunoSEQ multiplex PCR; TCRdb has only the in-frame clones, and not every one. In the table there are 55,000 to 60,000 clones, roughly four fifths of which are singletons. The origin of this receptor is an adult with an advanced solid tumor such as melanoma, head and neck, liver or kidney cancer. The sequences come from CD4+ or CD8+ T cells sorted from blood, collected in a trial of the OX40 agonist ivuxolimab. The chain employs TRBV11-2 and TRBJ2-7, with D possibly being TRBD1 (6 bases). CDR3 coding DNA: TGTGCCAGCAGCTTATGGACAGTTTCCTACGAGCAGTACTTC. Protein product: CASSLWTVSYEQYF. The variable domain in full, completed from reference TRBV11-2 and TRBJ2-7, reads EAGVAQSPRYKIIEKRQSVAFWCNPISGHATLYWYQQILGQGPKLLIQFQNNGVVDDSQLPKDRFSAERLKGVDSTLKIQPAKLEDSAVYLCASSLWTVSYEQYFGPGTRLTVT.